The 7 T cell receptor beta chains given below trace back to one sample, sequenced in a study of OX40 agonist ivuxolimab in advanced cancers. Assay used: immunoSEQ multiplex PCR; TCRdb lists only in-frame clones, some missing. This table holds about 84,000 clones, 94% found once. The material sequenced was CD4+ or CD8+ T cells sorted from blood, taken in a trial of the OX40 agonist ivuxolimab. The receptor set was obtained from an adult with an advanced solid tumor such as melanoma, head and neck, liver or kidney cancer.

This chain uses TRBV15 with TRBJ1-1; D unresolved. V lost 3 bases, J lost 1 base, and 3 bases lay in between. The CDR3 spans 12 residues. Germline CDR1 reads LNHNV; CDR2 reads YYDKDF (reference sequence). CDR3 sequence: CATSRQNTEAFF. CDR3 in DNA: TGTGCCACCAGCAGGCAGAACACTGAAGCTTTCTTT.

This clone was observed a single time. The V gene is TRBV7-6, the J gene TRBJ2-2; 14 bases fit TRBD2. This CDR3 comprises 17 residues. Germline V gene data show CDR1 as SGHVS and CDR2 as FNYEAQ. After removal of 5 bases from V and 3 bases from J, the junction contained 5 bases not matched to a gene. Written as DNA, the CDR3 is TGTGCCAGCAGCCCTGGGACTAGCGGGAGATACACCGGGGAGCTGTTTTTT. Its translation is CASSPGTSGRYTGELFF.

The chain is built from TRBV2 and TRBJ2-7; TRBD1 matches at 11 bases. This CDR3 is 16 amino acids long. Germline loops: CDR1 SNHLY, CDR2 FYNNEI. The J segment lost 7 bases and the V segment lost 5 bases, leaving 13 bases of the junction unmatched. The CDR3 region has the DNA TGTGCCAGCAGTTTACAGACCGGGACAGGGGGATTTGAGCAGTACTTC. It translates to CASSLQTGTGGFEQYF.

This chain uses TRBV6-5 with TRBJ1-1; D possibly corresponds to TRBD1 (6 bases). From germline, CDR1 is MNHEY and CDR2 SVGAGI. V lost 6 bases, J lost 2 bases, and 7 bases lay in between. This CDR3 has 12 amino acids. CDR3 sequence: CASSRGNTEAFF. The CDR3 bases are TGTGCCAGCAGCAGGGGTAACACTGAAGCTTTCTTT.

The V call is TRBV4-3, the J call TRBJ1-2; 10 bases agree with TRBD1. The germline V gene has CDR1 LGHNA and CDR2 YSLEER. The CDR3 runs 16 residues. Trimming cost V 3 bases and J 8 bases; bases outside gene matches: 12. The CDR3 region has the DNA TGCGCCAGCAGCCAGTCCTTAGCCGGGACAGGGGACGGCTACACCTTC. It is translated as CASSQSLAGTGDGYTF.

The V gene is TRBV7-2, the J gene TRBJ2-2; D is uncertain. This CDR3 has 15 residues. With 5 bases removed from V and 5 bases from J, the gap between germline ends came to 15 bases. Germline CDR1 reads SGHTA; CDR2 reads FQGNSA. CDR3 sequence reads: CASSPGLMGTGELFF. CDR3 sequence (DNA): TGTGCCAGCAGCCCGGGTCTCATGGGGACCGGGGAGCTGTTTTTT.

In nucleotides, the CDR3 is TGTGCCAGCAGTGAAGCGCTTCGAGGGGTTGCCCAAGGGGGCACTGAAGCTTTCTTT. Protein sequence: CASSEALRGVAQGGTEAFF. V and J are TRBV2 and TRBJ1-1; maybe TRBD1 (6 bases). Germline CDR1 reads SNHLY; CDR2 reads FYNNEI. V was pared by 0 bases and J by 4 bases, with 24 bases between. The CDR3 loop spans 19 amino acids.